A selection of T cell receptor beta chains follows, all from one sample in a study of Ad26.COV2.S vaccination and SARS-CoV-2 variants. Repertoires were generated with immunoSEQ multiplex PCR, while TCRdb's copy carries only in-frame clones and drops some. Altogether fewer than 900,000 clones are present, more than 80% being singletons, with the ten largest covering 1.5%. Sequencing used peripheral blood, obtained in a trial of Ad26.COV2.S vaccine versus placebo. Receptors originate from a person aged 18-60 years who received the Ad26.COV2.S COVID-19 vaccine or a placebo. The CDR3 runs from the conserved cysteine through the conserved F or W. D genes are given only for firm matches. Size tells how often a clone was seen (once, few, many) or the class of an expanded clone, and some rows leave it out.

j_gene	v_gene	d_gene	abundance	CDR3nt	CDR3aa
TRBJ1-1	TRBV27	-	-	TGTGCCAGCAGTTTATTTGGTGGGGATCTGAACACTGAAGCTTTCTTT	CASSLFGGDLNTEAFF
TRBJ2-7	TRBV5-6	TRBD1	-	TGTGCCAGCAGCTTAGACAGGGGCCACGAGCAGTACTTC	CASSLDRGHEQYF
TRBJ2-3	TRBV19	-	-	TGTGCCAGTAGTTTAAGCACAGGGAACACAGATACGCAGTATTTT	CASSLSTGNTDTQYF
TRBJ2-4	TRBV19	-	-	TGTGCCAGTAGTATAGTCCATATAGCCAAAAACATTCAGTACTTC	CASSIVHIAKNIQYF
TRBJ1-6	TRBV30	-	-	TGTGCCTGGAAAGACGATTCACCCCTCCACTTT	CAWKDDSPLHF
TRBJ1-2	TRBV18	-	-	TGTGCCAGCTCACCACAAAGAACAGTCCCTATTACTAACTATGGCTACACCTTC	CASSPQRTVPITNYGYTF
TRBJ2-5	TRBV6-5	-	-	TGTGCCGCCGGCGGAGAGACCCAGTACTTC	CAAGGETQYF
TRBJ2-1	TRBV4-1	-	-	TGCGCCAGCAGCACCTGGACCTACAATGAGCAGTTCTTC	CASSTWTYNEQFF
TRBJ2-1	TRBV10-3	TRBD2	-	TGTGCCATCAGTGAGTCTAGTAGCGGGGGCGCCAGGAATGAGCAGTTCTTC	CAISESSSGGARNEQFF
TRBJ2-7	TRBV6-1	-	-	TGTGCCAGCAGTGAACGGGCTAGGGCCTCAGGGCAGTACTTC	CASSERARASGQYF
TRBJ1-3	TRBV11-2	-	-	TGTGCCAGCAGCATACAGGGCCTCGCTGGAAACACCATATATTTT	CASSIQGLAGNTIYF
TRBJ1-1	TRBV19	TRBD1	-	TGTGCCAGTAGTACCGTTAACAGGGGAGCTTTCTTT	CASSTVNRGAFF
TRBJ2-1	TRBV5-1	TRBD2	once	TGCGCCAGCAGCTTGGCCGCCTCCGGGGGGATGAATGAGCAGTTCTTC	CASSLAASGGMNEQFF
TRBJ2-7	TRBV5-1	TRBD1	-	TGCGCCAGCAGCCCCGGGACAGGTCCCTACGAGCAGTACTTC	CASSPGTGPYEQYF
TRBJ2-7	TRBV29-1	-	-	TGCAGCGCTGAGGGGGCTGCGGGGACTTACTACGAGCAGTACTTC	CSAEGAAGTYYEQYF
TRBJ1-1	TRBV5-1	-	-	TGCGCCAGCAGCTTATTAGGGGGACAGAACACTGAAGCTTTCTTT	CASSLLGGQNTEAFF
TRBJ2-7	TRBV2	-	once	TGTGCCAGCAGTGAAGGGTTTAGCTACGAGCAGTACTTC	CASSEGFSYEQYF
TRBJ1-2	TRBV7-2	-	-	TGTGCCAGCAGCTTCTCTCAGGGTCATAGTGGCTACACCTTC	CASSFSQGHSGYTF
TRBJ1-2	TRBV30	TRBD1	-	TGTGCCTGGAGTGTAGACAGGGGTAACTATGGCTACACCTTC	CAWSVDRGNYGYTF
TRBJ2-7	TRBV5-4	TRBD2	once	TGTGCCAGCAGCTTGGGCGGGGGGTACTCCTACGAGCAGTACTTC	CASSLGGGYSYEQYF
TRBJ1-1	TRBV12-3/TRBV12-4	TRBD1	few	TGTGCCAGCAGGACAGGGACTGAAGCTTTCTTT	CASRTGTEAFF
TRBJ2-1	TRBV14	-	-	TGTGCCAGCAGCCAAGGTTTGGCTGGTGCGGGACTTGACTCCTACAATGAGCAGTTCTTC	CASSQGLAGAGLDSYNEQFF
TRBJ2-7	TRBV19	-	-	TGTGCCAGTAGTGCGGATTCTTCCTACGAGCAGTACTTC	CASSADSSYEQYF